This entry concerns a single T cell receptor (beta chain). The antigen remains unidentified. The data belong to a study of vaccination effects on CD4 cells after COVID-19. Points from the study as a whole: Convalescent patients were few in the study, and early post-infection timepoints were absent.

The CDR3 covers 14 residues. V shed 0 bases and J shed 4 bases, with 9 bases lying between them. The germline gives CDR1 LGHDT, CDR2 YNNKEL (reference sequence). The method was immunoSEQ multiplex PCR; TCRdb's version includes in-frame clones alone and lacks a portion of them. The table includes more than 10,000 clones, around 73% detected once. Viral peptide pool expansion of antigen-specific CD4+ T cells preceded sequencing in the ViraFEST assay. Cultured cells yielded isolated CD4+ T cells after less than 11 days. PCR confirmed that the person was infected with SARS-CoV-2 between March and December 2020. The vaccine given was either BNT162b2 or mRNA-1273, in two doses. Days 3 and 7 were when half the medium was replaced with IL-2 medium.

This material consisted of CD4+ T cells from PBMCs cultured with HCoV-NL63 spike peptides, taken after COVID-19 vaccination. This receptor was taken from a human donor who had a prior SARS-CoV-2 infection. This chain connects TRBV3-1 (or the pseudogene TRBV3-2) to TRBJ1-1, with TRBD1 as a possible D gene (6 bases). CDR3 DNA: TGTGCCAGCAGCCAAGAAGGGGGGCCCACTGAAGCTTTCTTT. Its translation: CASSQEGGPTEAFF.